Below, 2 T cell receptor beta chains from the same sample are listed, as sequenced in a study of vaccination effects on CD4 cells after COVID-19. Upon completion of 10 days in culture, CD4+ T cells were isolated. Two doses of BNT162b2 or mRNA-1273 vaccine were administered to participants. Profiled with immunoSEQ multiplex PCR; TCRdb holds only in-frame clones, not every one. The sample contains about 66,000 clones, roughly 80% of which appear only once. These receptors' targets are unknown. Sample: CD4+ T cells from PBMCs cultured without peptide, taken after COVID-19 vaccination. The origin of the receptors is a human donor who received a COVID-19 vaccine.

This clone was seen once. The genes are TRBV7-8 and TRBJ2-3; D call uncertain. Trimming shortened V by 2 bases and J by 6 bases, and 9 bases separated the two germline ends. The CDR3 covers 13 residues. Germline loops: CDR1 SGHVS, CDR2 FQNEAQ. For the CDR3, the DNA is TGTGCCAGCAGCTTATACCGCGTGGATACGCAGTATTTT. This gives the protein CASSLYRVDTQYF. The full variable domain, rest sourced from reference TRBV7-8 and TRBJ2-3, is GAGVSQSPRYKVAKRGQDVALRCDPISGHVSLFWYQQALGQGPEFLTYFQNEAQLDKSGLPSDRFFAERPEGSVSTLKIQRTQQEDSAVYLCASSLYRVDTQYFGPGTRLTVL.

The rearrangement links TRBV2 to TRBJ1-1; TRBD1 matches at 7 bases. The junction had 4 bases not matched to a gene; V was cut back by 6 bases and J by 3 bases. This CDR3 contains 13 residues. Germline CDR1 and CDR2: SNHLY and FYNNEI. CDR3 in amino acids: CASSDREDTEAFF. For the CDR3, the DNA is TGTGCCAGCAGCGACAGGGAGGACACTGAAGCTTTCTTT.